The sequence of this T cell receptor beta chain was determined in a study of T cells in Graves' hyperthyroidism and ophthalmopathy. PBMCs were sourced from approximately 10 ml fresh peripheral blood. The V gene's germline CDR1 is MDHEN and CDR2 SYDVKM. The trim removed 6 bases at V and 9 bases at J, leaving 7 bases unmatched. This CDR3 has 15 amino acids. TCR beta CDR3 regions were amplified from RNA. First-round RT-PCR with HTBI primers amplified the TCR CDR3 region. TCRdb reanalysed the multiplex PCR reads using MiXCR and keeps one entry per CDR3 protein. The sample has hundreds of thousands of distinct CDR3 sequences; around 16% are singletons.

Sequenced: blood. The origin of this receptor is a woman between 18 and 29 years old with Graves' hyperthyroidism. The chain combines TRBV28 with TRBJ2-1; 14 positions agree with TRBD2. The CDR3 sequence is CASSSTSGRAPEQFF. The CDR3 region has the DNA TGTGCCAGCAGCTCGACTAGCGGGAGGGCCCCTGAGCAGTTCTTC.